The entry below gives a single T cell receptor beta chain sequence along with its context. Sequencing was performed with immunoSEQ multiplex PCR; in TCRdb, only in-frame clones are kept and a portion is missing. The sample gives 250,000 or so clones, 60% to 75% of which show up once; 15% is in the top ten. This entry belongs to a study of cytotoxic CD8 clonotypes in ibrutinib-treated CLL. Study summary: The patient breakdown showed approximately ten relapsed/refractory and some 14 treatment-naive cases, with approximately 18 IGHV unmutated.

The germline V gene encodes CDR1 MNHEY and CDR2 SMNVEV (reference sequence). CDR3 size: 13 residues. V lost 3 bases and J lost 2, with 8 bases in between. The rearrangement links TRBV27 to TRBJ2-7, with a weak D call TRBD2 (6 bases). The TCR comes from a human donor with chronic lymphocytic leukemia. The sequencing used PBMCs, collected after 24 months of ibrutinib treatment. The CDR3 is CASSLGGPYEQYF. As DNA, the CDR3 is TGTGCCAGCAGTTTGGGGGGTCCCTACGAGCAGTACTTC.